These T cell receptor beta chains were read from a single sample in a study of T cell changes during pregnancy in multiple sclerosis. Clones were sequenced by immunoSEQ multiplex PCR, and TCRdb holds only the in-frame ones, with some missing. The table includes about 50,000 clones, 90% to 95% detected once. Source: CD4+ T cells from peripheral blood mononuclear cells, taken after pregnancy. These TCRs come from a female donor with multiple sclerosis, enrolled in a pregnancy study. Each CDR3 is given with its conserved first and last residue. The D gene is left open where the match is weak. Clone size is shown for a subset of rows, as once, few, many or a class of expanded clone.

j_call v_call d_call clone_size cdr3_nt cdr3_aa
TRBJ1-3 TRBV5-1 TRBD1 . TGCGCCAGCAGCCTCGGGACAGGCCCCTTACTGCCTGGAAACACCATATATTTT CASSLGTGPLLPGNTIYF
TRBJ1-4 TRBV11-2 TRBD1 . TGTGCCAGCAGGGGACCGGGACAGACTAATGAAAAACTGTTTTTT CASRGPGQTNEKLFF
TRBJ1-1 TRBV15 . . TGTGCCACCAGCAGAGATGCAGGTGAAGCTTTCTTT CATSRDAGEAFF
TRBJ1-3 TRBV18 TRBD1 once TGTGCCAGCTCACGTAAAGGACAGGGCTCTGGAAACACCATATATTTT CASSRKGQGSGNTIYF
TRBJ2-5 TRBV18 TRBD1 . TGTGCCAGCTCACCCATTGACAGGGGAGAGACCCAGTACTTC CASSPIDRGETQYF
TRBJ1-2 TRBV2 TRBD1 . TGTGCCAGCAGGGACAGGGGCTCGCTCTATGGCTACACCTTC CASRDRGSLYGYTF
TRBJ1-5 TRBV19 . . TGTGCCAGTAGTATGGGCAGGGCTTATAGCAATCAGCCCCAGCATTTT CASSMGRAYSNQPQHF
TRBJ2-2 TRBV7-9 . . TGTGCCAGCAGCGGGCGGGGGCGTCTAACCGGGGAGCTGTTTTTT CASSGRGRLTGELFF
TRBJ2-1 TRBV19 TRBD1 . TGTGCCAGTAGTATAAGGTTTGGGGACAGGAGGTCTGAGCAGTTCTTC CASSIRFGDRRSEQFF
TRBJ2-7 TRBV7-6 TRBD2 . TGTGCCAGCAGCCCATGGGGAGGGGACGAGCAGTACTTC CASSPWGGDEQYF
TRBJ2-5 TRBV7-9 . . TGTGCCAGCAGCAGAACGGGAGCAGAGACCCAGTACTTC CASSRTGAETQYF
TRBJ2-5 TRBV5-1 . . TGCGCCAGCAGCTTGGTGGAGCATGAAGAGACCCAGTACTTC CASSLVEHEETQYF
TRBJ2-5 TRBV7-2 . . TGTGCCAGCAGCGCGCAGACTTTCGCGGGGGAGACCCAGTACTTC CASSAQTFAGETQYF
TRBJ2-7 TRBV30 . . TGTGCCTGGAGGCGACTTTCCTACGAGCAGTACTTC CAWRRLSYEQYF
TRBJ2-1 TRBV7-9 . . TGTGCCAGCACCCGTTATGAGGCGGGTACGGATGAGCAGTTCTTC CASTRYEAGTDEQFF
TRBJ2-2 TRBV9 TRBD2 . TGTGCCAGCAGCGCTAGCGGGAGCGGTCTCGGGGAGCTGTTTTTT CASSASGSGLGELFF
TRBJ1-3 TRBV5-1 . . TGCGCCAGCAGCTTGCAGGGCTTCTTCTCTGGAAACACCATATATTTT CASSLQGFFSGNTIYF
TRBJ1-1 TRBV30 TRBD1 few TGTGCCTGGAGTGTACAGGGGGCCGGTGAAGCTTTCTTT CAWSVQGAGEAFF
TRBJ2-2 TRBV9 TRBD2 . TGTGCCAGCACCGGACTAGGGTGGACCGGGGAGCTGTTTTTT CASTGLGWTGELFF
TRBJ1-2 TRBV5-4 TRBD1 . TGTGCCAGCAGCTTGCCCCTGGGGGGGACAGGGGCTGGCTACACCTTC CASSLPLGGTGAGYTF